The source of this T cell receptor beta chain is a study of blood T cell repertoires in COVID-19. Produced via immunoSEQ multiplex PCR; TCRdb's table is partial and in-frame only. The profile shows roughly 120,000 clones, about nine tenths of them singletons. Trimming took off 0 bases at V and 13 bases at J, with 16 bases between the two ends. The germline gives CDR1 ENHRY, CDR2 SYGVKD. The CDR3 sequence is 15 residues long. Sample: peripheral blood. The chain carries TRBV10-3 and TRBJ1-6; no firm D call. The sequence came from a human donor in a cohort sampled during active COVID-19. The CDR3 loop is CAISESIGTTFPLHF. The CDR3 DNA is TGTGCCATCAGTGAGTCGATTGGCACTACCTTTCCCCTCCACTTT.